These T cell receptor beta chains were read from a single sample in a study of blood T cell repertoires in COVID-19. Measured with immunoSEQ multiplex PCR; TCRdb has only the in-frame clones, and not every one. The data show 150,000 or so clones, 78% seen once. Sequenced: peripheral blood. The receptors were sampled from a man older than 75 with acute or convalescent COVID-19. The CDR3 runs from the conserved cysteine through the conserved F or W. Fields, in order: V gene, D gene, clone size, J gene, CDR3 DNA, CDR3 protein. The D gene is left open where the match is weak. The size of a clone is reported for some rows only, either as once, few or many, or as a class for expanded clones.

V: TRBV19
D: -
size: -
J: TRBJ2-3
DNA: TGTGCCAGCGCGACTGACTCAATCGGGGCAGATACGCAGTATTTT
CDR3: CASATDSIGADTQYF

V: TRBV11-3
D: TRBD2
size: -
J: TRBJ2-1
DNA: TGTGCCAGCAGCTTAGAGGCCCAACTAGCGGGGTACTACAATGAGCAGTTCTTC
CDR3: CASSLEAQLAGYYNEQFF

V: TRBV7-9
D: TRBD1
size: -
J: TRBJ1-5
DNA: TGTGCCAGCAGGGGACAGGGGCCTCAGCCCCAGCATTTT
CDR3: CASRGQGPQPQHF

V: TRBV27
D: TRBD2
size: few
J: TRBJ2-2
DNA: TGTGCCAGCAGTTTATCACTGTTGGGGGGGCGGGGGGTTAACACCGGGGAGCTGTTTTTT
CDR3: CASSLSLLGGRGVNTGELFF

V: TRBV25-1
D: TRBD2
size: -
J: TRBJ2-1
DNA: TGTGCCAGCACGGGAGCGGGGTTTAGGTACAATGAGCAGTTCTTC
CDR3: CASTGAGFRYNEQFF

V: TRBV7-6
D: -
size: -
J: TRBJ1-3
DNA: TGTGCCAGCAGCCTCGGGACATCAGCCTTAGACACCATATATTTT
CDR3: CASSLGTSALDTIYF

V: TRBV18
D: -
size: -
J: TRBJ1-2
DNA: TGTGCCAGCTCCCGCGGGGCGGCTAACTATGGCTACACCTTC
CDR3: CASSRGAANYGYTF

V: TRBV4-3
D: TRBD2
size: -
J: TRBJ2-1
DNA: TGCGCCAGCAGCCCCGGGACTATTAACAATGAGCAGTTCTTC
CDR3: CASSPGTINNEQFF

V: TRBV6-5
D: TRBD1
size: -
J: TRBJ1-2
DNA: TGTGCCAGCAATCAGAGGCTGGACAGGGAGGATGGCTACACCTTC
CDR3: CASNQRLDREDGYTF

V: TRBV15
D: -
size: once
J: TRBJ1-2
DNA: TGTGCCACCAAATTCGGCAGGGAGGTAAACTATGGCTACACCTTC
CDR3: CATKFGREVNYGYTF

V: TRBV19
D: TRBD1
size: -
J: TRBJ1-1
DNA: TGTGCCAGTAGCGAAAGAGGGGGCGCGACTGAAGCTTTCTTT
CDR3: CASSERGGATEAFF

V: TRBV10-3
D: -
size: -
J: TRBJ1-1
DNA: TGTGCCATCAGTGGGGGGCAGGGTCAGGTTTTCGCTTTCTTT
CDR3: CAISGGQGQVFAFF

V: TRBV5-1
D: -
size: -
J: TRBJ2-1
DNA: TGCGCCAGCAGCTTGGTCCGACCCGGAGATGAGCAGTTCTTC
CDR3: CASSLVRPGDEQFF

V: TRBV7-2
D: -
size: -
J: TRBJ1-2
DNA: TGTGCCAGCAGCTTACGTCGGACAGCTAACTATGGCTACACCTTC
CDR3: CASSLRRTANYGYTF

V: TRBV5-1
D: TRBD2
size: -
J: TRBJ2-5
DNA: TGCGCCAGCTCAATGGGCGGGGGGCAAGAGACCCAGTACTTC
CDR3: CASSMGGGQETQYF

V: TRBV19
D: TRBD1
size: -
J: TRBJ1-1
DNA: TGTGCCAGTAGTCCTGGGACAGGGGGACGGACTGAAGCTTTCTTT
CDR3: CASSPGTGGRTEAFF

V: TRBV19
D: -
size: -
J: TRBJ1-5
DNA: TGTGCCAGTAGTAAGGGGCCAGGGGCCAATCAGCCCCAGCATTTT
CDR3: CASSKGPGANQPQHF

V: TRBV28
D: -
size: -
J: TRBJ1-1
DNA: TGTGCCAGCAGGGGAGGGGTTAAGGCTTTCTTT
CDR3: CASRGGVKAFF

V: TRBV7-8
D: TRBD2
size: -
J: TRBJ2-3
DNA: TGTGCCAGCAGCTTAGACCTAGCGGGGGGTGCAGATACGCAGTATTTT
CDR3: CASSLDLAGGADTQYF

V: TRBV10-1
D: -
size: -
J: TRBJ1-1
DNA: TGCGCCAGCAGTGAGTCCTCAGCCGGACTAGACGCTGAAGCTTTCTTT
CDR3: CASSESSAGLDAEAFF

V: TRBV6-1
D: -
size: -
J: TRBJ2-3
DNA: TGTGCCAGCAGTGAAAGACCCCTGGGCCAGTATTTT
CDR3: CASSERPLGQYF

V: TRBV7-2
D: -
size: -
J: TRBJ2-1
DNA: TGTGCCAGCAGCCCGTGGATGGCGGGGGCCAATGAGCAGTTCTTC
CDR3: CASSPWMAGANEQFF

V: TRBV5-4
D: TRBD2
size: -
J: TRBJ2-3
DNA: TGTGCCAGCAGCTCCAGCGGGGGCGGCACAGATACGCAGTATTTT
CDR3: CASSSSGGGTDTQYF

V: TRBV19
D: -
size: -
J: TRBJ1-3
DNA: TGTGCCAGTAGTATTCAGGGGAACGAAAACACCATATATTTT
CDR3: CASSIQGNENTIYF

V: TRBV25-1
D: -
size: once
J: TRBJ2-7
DNA: TGTGCCAGCAGTGGCTACAGGGACGAGCAGTACTTC
CDR3: CASSGYRDEQYF

V: TRBV19
D: TRBD2
size: -
J: TRBJ2-5
DNA: TGTGCCAGTAGTATCTCTAGCGGGGGGCTCGAGACCCAGTACTTC
CDR3: CASSISSGGLETQYF

V: TRBV10-3
D: -
size: -
J: TRBJ2-1
DNA: TGTGCCATCAGTGAGGTCGTCCGGGAACAGTTCTTC
CDR3: CAISEVVREQFF

V: TRBV3-1/TRBV3-2
D: TRBD1
size: few
J: TRBJ1-4
DNA: TGTGCCAGCAGCCCGGGGACAGCTGAAAAACTGTTTTTT
CDR3: CASSPGTAEKLFF

V: TRBV4-3
D: -
size: -
J: TRBJ2-7
DNA: TGCGCCAGCAGCCTTGGGGGGGGCAAAGACGAGCAGTACTTC
CDR3: CASSLGGGKDEQYF

V: TRBV7-3
D: TRBD2
size: -
J: TRBJ2-3
DNA: TGTGCCAGCAGCCCCACACTAGCGGGGGGGCCGAGAACGCAGTATTTT
CDR3: CASSPTLAGGPRTQYF

V: TRBV28
D: TRBD1
size: -
J: TRBJ1-2
DNA: TGTGCCAGCAGACCGACAGGGCGGAACTATGGCTACACCTTC
CDR3: CASRPTGRNYGYTF

V: TRBV6-5
D: -
size: -
J: TRBJ2-2
DNA: TGTGCCAGCAGTTGGACAGTCGGGGAGCTGTTTTTT
CDR3: CASSWTVGELFF

V: TRBV30
D: TRBD1
size: -
J: TRBJ1-2
DNA: TGTGCCGGTGACAGGGAGGACTATGGCTACACCTTC
CDR3: CAGDREDYGYTF

V: TRBV2
D: TRBD1
size: -
J: TRBJ1-6
DNA: TGTGCCAGCAGAGCTACAGGGGCCGGGTCACCCCTCCACTTT
CDR3: CASRATGAGSPLHF

V: TRBV24-1
D: -
size: -
J: TRBJ1-4
DNA: TGTGCCACCAGTGATTTGTCGTGTCCCGGGGGCGGGGGGTTAATGAAAAACTGTTTTCTGTTTTTT
CDR3: CATSDLSCPGGGGLMKNCFLFF

V: TRBV3-1/TRBV3-2
D: TRBD1
size: few
J: TRBJ1-2
DNA: TGTGCCAGCAGCCTACGGACAGGGGGCGATGGGGCTTATGGCTACACCTTC
CDR3: CASSLRTGGDGAYGYTF

V: TRBV11-3
D: TRBD1
size: -
J: TRBJ1-6
DNA: TGTGCCAGCAGCTCTCGGGACAGAAAGAATTCACCCCTCCACTTT
CDR3: CASSSRDRKNSPLHF

V: TRBV27
D: TRBD2
size: -
J: TRBJ2-2
DNA: TGTGCCAGCAGTTTAAGGCCTAGCGGGGCCGGGGAGCTGTTTTTT
CDR3: CASSLRPSGAGELFF

V: TRBV24-1
D: TRBD2
size: -
J: TRBJ2-2
DNA: TGTGCCACCAGTGATTGGGCCGCTGGCGGGGGGCCTTCCGGGGAGCTGTTTTTT
CDR3: CATSDWAAGGGPSGELFF

V: TRBV5-1
D: -
size: few
J: TRBJ1-4
DNA: TGCGCCAGCAGCATGGAGGCAGGAAAACTGTTTTTT
CDR3: CASSMEAGKLFF

V: TRBV5-4
D: TRBD1
size: -
J: TRBJ2-3
DNA: TGTGCCAGCAGCTTGGGGTTGTGGGACAGGGGATCTGGCACAGATACGCAGTATTTT
CDR3: CASSLGLWDRGSGTDTQYF

V: TRBV7-9
D: -
size: -
J: TRBJ1-6
DNA: TGTGCCAGCAGCTTAATGGGAGGGTTGAGTTCACCCCTCCACTTT
CDR3: CASSLMGGLSSPLHF

V: TRBV7-8
D: -
size: many
J: TRBJ2-6
DNA: TGTGCCAGCAGCCCCCGAGGAAGAGGGGCCAACGTCCTGACTTTC
CDR3: CASSPRGRGANVLTF

V: TRBV5-4
D: -
size: -
J: TRBJ1-1
DNA: TGTGCCAGCAGCTTGGAAACTACGACTGAAGCTTTCTTT
CDR3: CASSLETTTEAFF

V: TRBV29-1
D: -
size: once
J: TRBJ2-1
DNA: TGCAGCGTTGAAGAATTCAGCGTTGGTAATGAGCAGTTCTTC
CDR3: CSVEEFSVGNEQFF

V: TRBV7-8
D: TRBD1
size: -
J: TRBJ2-3
DNA: TGTGCCAGCAGCCCAGCGGACAGGGGCAGAGATACGCAGTATTTT
CDR3: CASSPADRGRDTQYF

V: TRBV19
D: -
size: -
J: TRBJ1-2
DNA: TGTGCCAGTAGTATGGTCAGGGATACTGGCTACACCTTC
CDR3: CASSMVRDTGYTF

V: TRBV27
D: -
size: -
J: TRBJ1-5
DNA: TGTGCCAGCAGAGTGGCGGGTAGCAATCAGCCCCAGCATTTT
CDR3: CASRVAGSNQPQHF

V: TRBV7-9
D: TRBD2
size: once
J: TRBJ2-5
DNA: TGTGCCAGCAGCGAAGTAGCGGGGGGGCGAGGGGAGACCCAGTACTTC
CDR3: CASSEVAGGRGETQYF

V: TRBV28
D: TRBD2
size: few
J: TRBJ2-1
DNA: TGTGCCAGCAGTTTCCCCACTAGCGGGAACAATGAGCAGTTCTTC
CDR3: CASSFPTSGNNEQFF